Each of the 30 T cell receptor beta chains below was sequenced from the same sample in a study of T cell repertoires in cytomegalovirus infection. TCRdb reprocessed the reads via MiXCR and lists one record per CDR3 protein. Among around 300,000 distinct CDR3 sequences listed, roughly a fifth were seen once. Their target antigens are unknown. The material was cultured PBMCs, obtained from culture after CMV antigen stimulation. The origin of the receptors is a human donor in good health (CMV status not recorded). Some clones in this sample may be carry-over from other donors' samples.

This clonotype has just a few counts. In nucleotides, the CDR3 is TGTGCCAGCAGTCGAGGACTAGCGGGAGTCCTGTCCTACGAGCAGTACTTC. Amino acid sequence: CASSRGLAGVLSYEQYF. This chain links TRBV7-6 with TRBJ2-7; 13 nucleotides align to TRBD2. Germline V CDR1 and CDR2: SGHVS, FNYEAQ. The J segment lost 1 base and the V segment lost 6 bases, leaving 9 bases of the junction unmatched. The CDR3 has 17 amino acids.

V usage is TRBV3-1 and J usage is TRBJ1-1, with 7 bases lining up with TRBD1. V was clipped by 1 base and J by 5 bases; unmatched bases: 7. CDR1 and CDR2 (germline): LGHDT, YNNKEL (reference sequence). This CDR3 region has 15 residues. The CDR3 spells CASSQVWQGGTEAFF. DNA of the CDR3: TGTGCCAGCAGCCAAGTCTGGCAGGGGGGGACTGAAGCTTTCTTT.

This sequence joins TRBV30 and TRBJ1-1, with TRBD1 as a possible D gene (5 bases). CDR3 length: 13 residues. Trimming shortened V by 2 bases and J by 8 bases, and 15 bases separated the two germline ends. The germline V gene has CDR1 GTSNPN and CDR2 SVGIG (reference sequence). For the CDR3, the DNA is TGTGCCTGGAGTCCCCTGGCCAGGGAGGAAGCTTTCTTT. Amino acids: CAWSPLAREEAFF.

This clonotype was observed a few times. The chain employs TRBV7-6 and TRBJ2-1; D is tentatively TRBD1 or TRBD2 (7 bases each). CDR3 length equals 15 residues. Germline V gene lookup returns CDR1 SGHVS and CDR2 FNYEAQ. The V end was cut by 2 bases, the J end by 8 bases, with 16 bases between. In DNA, the CDR3 is TGTGCCAGCAGCTTACAGGGGGGGGGGGGGGATGAGCAGTTCTTC. As protein: CASSLQGGGGDEQFF.

This clonotype was seen more than once but under ten times. This chain uses TRBV7-9 with TRBJ1-4, with D tentatively TRBD1 (6 bases). The V end was cut by 3 bases, the J end by 7 bases, with 9 bases between. The CDR3 runs to 13 residues. The germline V gene encodes CDR1 SEHNR and CDR2 FQNEAQ (reference sequence). Here the CDR3 reads CASSLDSGEKLFF. The CDR3, as DNA: TGTGCCAGCAGCTTGGACAGCGGTGAAAAACTGTTTTTT.

The chain recombines TRBV28 with TRBJ2-1, with 10 bases matching TRBD1. The CDR3 loop spans 15 amino acids. The ends lost 7 bases at V and 4 bases at J; junction bases unmatched: 7. Germline V gene sequence: CDR1 MDHEN, CDR2 SYDVKM. The DNA of the CDR3 is TGTGCCAGCACCTCCGGGACAGGGGTTTACAATGAGCAGTTCTTC. This translates into CASTSGTGVYNEQFF.

This chain connects TRBV5-1 to TRBJ2-1; weak D call: TRBD2 (7 bases). This CDR3 region has 16 residues. Germline V gene data show CDR1 as SGHRS and CDR2 as YFSETQ. The ends were cut back, 0 bases at V and 6 bases at J, with 16 bases in the middle. The CDR3 spells CASSLEGGRAGNEQFF. The CDR3 bases are TGCGCCAGCAGCTTGGAAGGGGGGAGGGCCGGCAATGAGCAGTTCTTC.

This clonotype was seen repeatedly, ten times or more. The V gene is TRBV7-6, the J gene TRBJ2-1; tentatively, D is TRBD2 (6 bases). The CDR3 loop spans 15 amino acids. Trimming removed 1 base at V and 4 bases at J, with 11 bases between. Germline CDR1 and CDR2: SGHVS and FNYEAQ. CDR3 nucleotides: TGTGCCAGCAGCTTAGTGGCGGGAAGGTACAATGAGCAGTTCTTC. Translating it yields CASSLVAGRYNEQFF.

This clonotype was counted many times. In DNA form, the CDR3 reads TGTGCCATCAGTGATGCCAGGGGCGGCGGGGAGCTGTTTTTT. Translation gives CAISDARGGGELFF. The chain has TRBV10-3 and TRBJ2-2; a possible D gene is TRBD1 (6 bases). The germline gives CDR1 ENHRY, CDR2 SYGVKD. V dropped 3 bases and J dropped 7 bases, with 12 bases sitting between them. This CDR3 region has 14 residues.

Only a few counts were recorded for this clonotype. The rearrangement joins TRBV25-1 to TRBJ2-1; no firm D call. Germline V CDR1 and CDR2: MGHDK, SYGVNS. V gave up 7 bases and J gave up 5 bases, with 6 bases separating them. The CDR3 has 11 residues. CDR3 coding DNA: TGTGCCAGCACCAAGAACAATGAGCAGTTCTTC. Translating it yields CASTKNNEQFF.

This clonotype was seen at least ten times. This rearrangement joins TRBV6-5 to TRBJ2-3, with a weak D call TRBD1 (5 bases). The germline CDR1 and CDR2 sequences are MNHEY and SVGAGI. This CDR3 is 14 amino acids long. V gave up 2 bases and J gave up 2 bases, with 8 bases separating them. Here the CDR3 DNA reads TGTGCCAGCAGTTACAACAGGATCACAGATACGCAGTATTTT. Its protein product is CASSYNRITDTQYF.

This clonotype was seen a handful of times. The V and J genes are TRBV12-3 or TRBV12-4 and TRBJ2-5, with D uncertain. The CDR3 length is 11 residues. Trimming left V 3 bases short and J 9 bases short, with 8 bases between. CDR3 DNA sequence: TGTGCCAGCAGTTTTCGGGCGGCCCAGTACTTC. This sequence encodes CASSFRAAQYF.

The rearrangement joins TRBV5-6 to TRBJ2-1; D gene uncertain. V lost 0 bases, J lost 1 base, and 11 bases lay in between. Germline V CDR1 and CDR2: SGHDT, YYEEEE. The CDR3 sequence is 16 residues long. CDR3: CASSLASGFSYNEQFF. CDR3 DNA sequence: TGTGCCAGCAGCTTGGCCAGTGGGTTTTCCTACAATGAGCAGTTCTTC.

V gene TRBV4-1 combines with J gene TRBJ1-1, with 7 bases lining up with TRBD1. J lost 3 bases, V lost 1 base, and 5 bases had no gene match. Germline-derived CDR1 and CDR2 are MGHRA and YSYEKL. CDR3 length equals 15 residues. For the CDR3, the DNA is TGCGCCAGCAGCCAAGCGGACCAGGGGGACACTGAAGCTTTCTTT. Residues: CASSQADQGDTEAFF.

This clonotype turned up a few times. The J gene is TRBJ1-2, the V gene TRBV12-3 or TRBV12-4; 8 bases match TRBD1. With V trimmed by 6 bases and J by 6 bases, 9 bases remained unmatched. The length of the CDR3 is 14 residues. CDR3 region: CASSPTGQADGYTF. CDR3 DNA sequence: TGTGCCAGCAGCCCCACGGGACAGGCTGATGGCTACACCTTC.

Many counts were recorded for this clonotype. The rearrangement uses TRBV12-3 or TRBV12-4 and TRBJ2-2, with 10 bases lining up with TRBD2. With V trimmed by 6 bases and J by 0 bases, 10 bases remained unmatched. This CDR3 is built from 18 residues. CDR3 residues: CASSLRGLAETNTGELFF. The CDR3 region has the DNA TGTGCCAGCAGCCTAAGAGGACTAGCGGAGACGAACACCGGGGAGCTGTTTTTT.

The chain carries TRBV2 and TRBJ2-6; TRBD2 might be the D (6 bases). The CDR3 runs to 15 residues. The V gene lost 3 bases and the J gene lost 1 base, with 7 bases spanning the gap. Germline V CDR1 and CDR2: SNHLY, FYNNEI. CDR3 region: CASSEGLSGANVLTF. The CDR3, as DNA: TGTGCCAGCAGTGAGGGACTTTCTGGGGCCAACGTCCTGACTTTC.

This clonotype was counted at least ten times. The chain uses TRBV12-3 or TRBV12-4 and TRBJ2-2, with 11 positions matching TRBD1. V lost 5 bases, J lost 1 base, and 3 bases stayed unmatched. The CDR3 loop spans 16 amino acids. The CDR3 coding sequence is TGTGCCAGCAGTACCGGGACAGGGGGGAACACCGGGGAGCTGTTTTTT. Translating it yields CASSTGTGGNTGELFF.

This clonotype rates as medium-sized (0.01 to 0.1%). The germline gene is not matched at one end of the junction; a read error may be the cause. The V and J genes are TRBV5-1 and TRBJ2-5; D unresolved. The germline CDR1 and CDR2 sequences are SGHRS and YFSETQ. This CDR3 spans 12 amino acids. The CDR3 loop is CASSLAQETQYF. The CDR3 nucleotides are TGTGCCAGCAGCTTAGCCCAAGAGACCCAGTACTTC. Filled out from reference TRBV5-1 and TRBJ2-5, the complete variable domain reads KAGVTQTPRYLIKTRGQQVTLSCSPISGHRSVSWYQQTPGQGLQFLFEYFSETQRNKGNFPGRFSGRQFSNSRSEMNVSTLELGDSALYLCASSLAQETQYFGPGTRLLVL.

This clonotype was picked up a small number of times. J is TRBJ1-2 and V is TRBV28; tentatively, D is TRBD1 (5 bases). From germline, CDR1 is MDHEN and CDR2 SYDVKM. The V gene lost 2 bases and the J gene lost 4 bases, with 14 bases spanning the gap. The CDR3 is made up of 15 amino acids. CDR3 loop: CASSLHSGAFYGYTF. For the CDR3, the DNA is TGTGCCAGCAGTTTACACTCCGGGGCCTTCTATGGCTACACCTTC.

This clonotype was picked up a small number of times. This chain joins TRBV10-2 and TRBJ2-1, with D perhaps matching TRBD1 (6 bases). The CDR3 totals 17 residues. V lost 5 bases and J lost 0, with 17 bases in between. Germline V lookup: CDR1 WSHSY, CDR2 SAAADI. Here the CDR3 DNA reads TGCGCCAGCAGTCCAAACTACAGGGCGAGCTCCTACAATGAGCAGTTCTTC. It encodes CASSPNYRASSYNEQFF.

This clonotype was detected ten times or more. The chain recombines TRBV7-9 with TRBJ2-7; D is unresolved. This CDR3 has 12 amino acids. CDR1 is SEHNR and CDR2 is FQNEAQ in the germline V gene (reference sequence). Trimming removed 5 bases at V and 2 bases at J, with 7 bases between. The CDR3: CASSPDPYEQYF. Written as DNA, the CDR3 is TGTGCCAGCAGCCCAGACCCCTACGAGCAGTACTTC.

This clonotype was counted ten times or more. This chain links TRBV7-8 with TRBJ1-1; D is unclear. The V and J ends lost 0 bases and 1 base respectively, with 15 bases between them. This CDR3 region has 17 residues. In germline, CDR1 is SGHVS, CDR2 FQNEAQ. The CDR3 DNA reads as TGTGCCAGCAGCTTAGCGCCGGCAAGGCCTGGGAACACTGAAGCTTTCTTT. Encoded protein: CASSLAPARPGNTEAFF.

The rearrangement joins TRBV10-3 to TRBJ2-7; no clear D. The CDR3 has 15 amino acids. The germline CDR1 and CDR2 sequences are ENHRY and SYGVKD. V dropped 2 bases and J dropped 3 bases, with 14 bases sitting between them. The CDR3 DNA reads as TGTGCCATCAGTGAGCGAGTGGGTATTAACTACGAGCAGTACGTC. Translated, it gives CAISERVGINYEQYV.

This clonotype has a single count. The rearrangement joins TRBV2 to TRBJ1-1, with TRBD1 as a possible D gene (6 bases). In germline, CDR1 is SNHLY, CDR2 FYNNEI. The CDR3 loop spans 14 amino acids. With 8 bases removed from V and 1 base from J, the gap between germline ends came to 14 bases. CDR3 coding DNA: TGTGCCAGCCGCTTTACAGGGCGGAACACTGAAGCTTTCTTT. It translates to CASRFTGRNTEAFF.

This clonotype was recorded a few times. This CDR3 reads CASSLQGASGYTF. The DNA for the CDR3 is TGTGCCAGCAGCTTACAGGGGGCGTCCGGCTACACCTTC. The gene calls are TRBV11-2 and TRBJ1-2; 8 bases match TRBD1. V gave up 2 bases and J gave up 8 bases; unmatched junction bases: 4. The CDR3 has 13 amino acids. Germline V gene sequence: CDR1 SGHAT, CDR2 FQNNGV.

A few counts support this clonotype. The rearrangement uses TRBV6-2 or TRBV6-3 and TRBJ2-7; 12 bases are a match to TRBD2. CDR1 MNHEY and CDR2 SVGEGT come from the germline V gene. CDR3 length: 16 residues. V lost 5 bases to trimming and J lost 1 base; unmatched junction nucleotides: 6. The CDR3 DNA follows: TGTGCCAGCAGTACCAGGACTAGCGGGACGTCCTACGAGCAGTACGTC. Its protein product is CASSTRTSGTSYEQYV.

In DNA form, the CDR3 reads TGTGCCAGCAGCCTAAGTTCCGGGACTAGCGGGATCAATGAGCAGTTCTTC. Translating it yields CASSLSSGTSGINEQFF. The chain recombines TRBV11-2 with TRBJ2-1; 13 bases line up with TRBD2. Trimming took 5 bases from V and 6 from J; bases not matched to a gene: 10. This CDR3 contains 17 residues. CDR1 is SGHAT, CDR2 FQNNGV, per germline. The full variable domain, its missing parts supplied by reference TRBV11-2 and TRBJ2-1, is EAGVAQSPRYKIIEKRQSVAFWCNPISGHATLYWYQQILGQGPKLLIQFQNNGVVDDSQLPKDRFSAERLKGVDSTLKIQPAKLEDSAVYLCASSLSSGTSGINEQFFGPGTRLTVL.

This clonotype was seen only a few times. The gene calls are TRBV7-8 and TRBJ1-3; 9 nucleotides line up with TRBD1. Trimming removed 2 bases from V and 4 bases from J; junction bases left unmatched: 3. Per the germline V gene, CDR1 is SGHVS and CDR2 is FQNEAQ. The CDR3 is made up of 15 amino acids. The DNA for the CDR3 is TGTGCCAGCAGCTTAACTGGGACAGGGGGAAACACCATATATTTT. It yields the protein CASSLTGTGGNTIYF.

This clonotype has more than one count but fewer than ten. This chain joins TRBV10-3 and TRBJ1-1, with D hard to call. This CDR3 contains 14 residues. Germline-derived CDR1 and CDR2 are ENHRY and SYGVKD. V lost 0 bases and J 7 bases, leaving 12 bases between the germline ends. The DNA for the CDR3 is TGTGCCATCAGTGAGTCTATCCCACGGCTTGAAGCTTTCTTT. Amino acid sequence: CAISESIPRLEAFF.